This entry lists 14 T cell receptor beta chains sequenced from one sample in a study of blood T cell repertoires in COVID-19. Data came from immunoSEQ multiplex PCR; TCRdb stores just in-frame clones and leaves some out. The sample yields about 140,000 clones, about 77% seen once. Input material: peripheral blood. The receptor set was obtained from a woman in her fifties or sixties with active or convalescent COVID-19.

The V call is TRBV7-9, the J call TRBJ2-1; D is ambiguous. This CDR3 spans 14 amino acids. The V and J ends lost 1 base and 0 bases respectively, with 4 bases between them. Germline CDR1 SEHNR, CDR2 FQNEAQ (reference sequence). The CDR3 here is CASSLESSYNEQFF. The CDR3, as DNA: TGTGCCAGCAGCTTAGAGAGCTCCTACAATGAGCAGTTCTTC.

The chain carries TRBV12-5 and TRBJ2-7; D is perhaps TRBD1 (5 bases). The germline CDR1 and CDR2 sequences are LGHNT and FRNRAP. CDR3 length equals 14 residues. V was clipped by 2 bases and J by 2 bases, with 10 bases between them. The chain's CDR3 is CASGLSPRAYEQYF. The CDR3 region has the DNA TGTGCTAGTGGTTTGTCGCCCAGGGCCTACGAGCAGTACTTC.

The chain carries TRBV27 and TRBJ1-4; D is undetermined. Germline assignment: CDR1 MNHEY and CDR2 SMNVEV (reference sequence). This CDR3 spans 16 amino acids. V lost 7 bases to trimming and J lost 0 bases, with 15 bases between them. CDR3 coding DNA: TGTGCCAGCAAGAGGGCGGCAGAAGCAACTAATGAAAAACTGTTTTTT. It is translated as CASKRAAEATNEKLFF. Full variable domain (rest looked up from reference TRBV27 and TRBJ1-4): EAQVTQNPRYLITVTGKKLTVTCSQNMNHEYMSWYRQDPGLGLRQIYYSMNVEVTDKGDVPEGYKVSRKEKRNFPLILESPSPNQTSLYFCASKRAAEATNEKLFFGSGTQLSVL.

This clone has more than one count but fewer than ten. The CDR3 region has the DNA TGTGCCAGTAGGGGCCAGTTTAGCGAAAAACTGTTTTTT. Translated: CASRGQFSEKLFF. The V call is TRBV6-5, the J call TRBJ1-4; tentative D call: TRBD1 (5 bases). Germline loops: CDR1 MNHEY, CDR2 SVGAGI. The CDR3 has 13 residues. V was clipped by 9 bases and J by 8 bases, with 16 bases between them.

This chain joins TRBV2 and TRBJ1-3, with a tentative D call TRBD1 (5 bases). Trimming removed 9 bases at V and 0 bases at J, with 12 bases between. Germline V CDR1 and CDR2: SNHLY, FYNNEI. The CDR3 is made up of 14 amino acids. The CDR3 sequence is CARGGGHSGNTIYF. The CDR3 DNA is TGTGCCAGGGGCGGGGGTCACTCTGGAAACACCATATATTTT.

The V and J genes are TRBV4-2 and TRBJ2-7; TRBD1 is a possible D gene (5 bases). The CDR3 loop spans 14 amino acids. Germline V gene data show CDR1 as LGHNA and CDR2 as YNFKEQ. Trimming left V 3 bases short and J 0 bases short, with 9 bases between. The CDR3, as DNA: TGTGCCAGCAGCCAGGCTGACAGCTCCTACGAGCAGTACTTC. This encodes CASSQADSSYEQYF.

V gene TRBV7-2 combines with J gene TRBJ1-5; 7 bases fit TRBD1. From germline, CDR1 is SGHTA and CDR2 FQGNSA. V lost 5 bases, J lost 5 bases, and 3 bases stayed unmatched. There are 13 residues in the CDR3. The CDR3 nucleotides are TGTGCCAGCAGCCCCGACAGGGATCAGCCCCAGCATTTT. Translated: CASSPDRDQPQHF.

The CDR3 sequence: CASSFDSRSGNTIYF. In DNA form, the CDR3 reads TGTGCCAGTAGCTTCGATTCGCGCTCTGGAAACACCATATATTTT. V usage is TRBV19 and J usage is TRBJ1-3; D not certain. Deletions cut 6 bases from V and 0 bases from J, with 12 bases between. The CDR3 runs to 15 residues. Germline lookup yields CDR1 LNHDA and CDR2 SQIVND (reference sequence). Looking up the rest from reference TRBV19 and TRBJ1-3 gives the full variable domain: DGGITQSPKYLFRKEGQNVTLSCEQNLNHDAMYWYRQDPGQGLRLIYYSQIVNDFQKGDIAEGYSVSREKKESFPLTVTSAQKNPTAFYLCASSFDSRSGNTIYFGEGSWLTVV.

The V and J genes are TRBV7-8 and TRBJ2-2, with D perhaps TRBD1 (6 bases). Germline CDR1 reads SGHVS; CDR2 reads FQNEAQ. V shed 2 bases and J shed 8 bases, with 12 bases lying between them. CDR3 length: 14 residues. Here the CDR3 DNA reads TGTGCCAGCAGCTTACACAGGGCAGGAGGGGAGCTGTTTTTT. As protein: CASSLHRAGGELFF.

This rearrangement joins TRBV19 to TRBJ1-3, with TRBD1 as a possible D gene (5 bases). CDR3 size: 13 residues. Trimming removed 10 bases from V and 1 base from J, with 11 bases in between. Germline loops: CDR1 LNHDA, CDR2 SQIVND (reference sequence). CDR3 sequence (DNA): TGTGCCACTTGGACACCTTCTGGAAACACCATATATTTT. Amino acids: CATWTPSGNTIYF.

This clone was seen only once. The V gene is TRBV13, the J gene TRBJ2-3; the match to TRBD2 covers 8 bases. Germline V gives CDR1 PRHDT, CDR2 FYEKMQ (reference sequence). V lost 4 bases, J lost 4 bases, and 7 bases stayed unmatched. This CDR3 is built from 15 residues. CDR3 sequence (DNA): TGTGCCAGCAGCTCCGGGACTAGTGGTCCAGATACGCAGTATTTT. Protein product: CASSSGTSGPDTQYF.

The V call is TRBV7-2, the J call TRBJ2-1; 9 bases match TRBD2. The germline CDR1 and CDR2 sequences are SGHTA and FQGNSA. V lost 5 bases, J lost 1 base, and 12 bases stayed unmatched. CDR3 length equals 18 residues. The CDR3 region has the DNA TGTGCCAGCAGCCGGCCCCGCGGGGGGGCGCAGTCCTACAATGAGCAGTTCTTC. Protein: CASSRPRGGAQSYNEQFF.

This clone was seen more than once but under ten times. The V and J genes are TRBV7-2 and TRBJ1-3; D is ambiguous. In germline, CDR1 is SGHTA, CDR2 FQGNSA. The CDR3 is made up of 13 amino acids. V shed 5 bases and J shed 4 bases, with 9 bases lying between them. The CDR3 coding sequence is TGTGCCAGCAGCACCGGGGAAGGAAACACCATATATTTT. Its translation is CASSTGEGNTIYF.

This chain uses TRBV10-3 with TRBJ2-7, with a possible D match to TRBD2 (6 bases). CDR1 is ENHRY, CDR2 SYGVKD, per germline. CDR3 size: 11 residues. Trimming stripped 9 bases from V and 7 bases from J, with 13 bases between. Here the CDR3 reads CAISRGAEQYF. DNA for the CDR3: TGTGCCATTTCGCGCGGGGCGGAGCAGTACTTC.